This TCR beta chain was recovered during a study of OX40 agonist ivuxolimab in advanced cancers. The overall study: Every patient in dose escalation had hepatocellular carcinoma, melanoma, renal cell or head and neck cancer.

Clones were sequenced by immunoSEQ multiplex PCR, and TCRdb holds only the in-frame ones, with some missing. This table has over 65,000 clones, just under 95% appearing once. The CDR3 consists of 14 residues. V was trimmed by 0 bases and J by 9 bases, leaving 10 bases between them. In germline, CDR1 is SGDLS, CDR2 YYNGEE. This clone appeared a single time. The chain employs TRBV9 and TRBJ1-6; D ambiguous. Sequences were derived from CD4+ or CD8+ T cells sorted from blood, sampled in a trial of the OX40 agonist ivuxolimab. The receptor was isolated from an adult with an advanced solid tumor such as melanoma, head and neck, liver or kidney cancer. The CDR3 sequence is CASSVAGEGSPLHF. In DNA form, the CDR3 reads TGTGCCAGCAGCGTAGCCGGGGAGGGTTCACCCCTCCACTTT. Based on the CDR3 plus reference TRBV9 and TRBJ1-6, the full variable domain is DSGVTQTPKHLITATGQRVTLRCSPRSGDLSVYWYQQSLDQGLQFLIQYYNGEERAKGNILERFSAQQFPDLHSELNLSSLELGDSALYFCASSVAGEGSPLHFGNGTRLTVT.